This TCR beta chain is from a study of post-analysis software for immune sequencing data. Whole-study results and caveats: Normalized Chao1 diversity was significantly reduced in patients versus controls. Samples made in the same batch grouped tightly together by F measure. TRBV5-6, TRBV5-1 and TRBV20-1 were among four or five TRBV segments more frequent in patients than controls.

Unique molecular identifiers had been added to the TCR beta cDNA libraries. Using its own MiXCR run on the PCR reads, TCRdb lists one record per CDR3 protein. The sample shows hundreds of thousands of distinct CDR3 sequences, 25% to 30% of them seen only once. This clonotype showed up just a few times. Its target is not known. The germline gives CDR1 SGHTA, CDR2 FQGNSA. The trim removed 1 base at V and 0 bases at J, leaving 12 bases unmatched. The CDR3 covers 18 residues. Material for sequencing was blood. The clonotype was recovered from a girl between 5 and 17 years old with multiple sclerosis. V and J are TRBV7-2 and TRBJ2-7, with 7 bases fitting TRBD1. DNA for the CDR3: TGTGCCAGCAGCTTAGATATAGGGGGCCATTTCCTCTCCTACGAGCAGTACTTC. Protein product: CASSLDIGGHFLSYEQYF.